This is a list of T cell receptor beta chains from one sample in a study of T cell responses to AZD1222 COVID-19 vaccine. Data came from immunoSEQ multiplex PCR; TCRdb stores just in-frame clones and leaves some out. Seen here are roughly 100,000 clones, around nine tenths observed once, and the top ten hold 2.5% to 3.5%. The material sequenced was peripheral blood, taken 28 days after the second dose of the MenACWY control vaccine. Receptors were obtained from an adult who received the MenACWY meningococcal vaccine as a control. Each CDR3 is given with its conserved first and last residue.

V gene: TRBV6-5; J gene: TRBJ2-7; CDR3 protein: CASSYRVGEQYF
V gene: TRBV27; J gene: TRBJ1-1; CDR3 protein: CASSLTPGDTEAFF
V gene: TRBV19; J gene: TRBJ1-5; CDR3 protein: CASSSGQGGNQPQHF
V gene: TRBV10-2; J gene: TRBJ1-1; CDR3 protein: CASGHMNTEAFF
V gene: TRBV4-2; J gene: TRBJ1-5; CDR3 protein: CASSYGTGEPQPQHF
V gene: TRBV10-3; J gene: TRBJ2-3; CDR3 protein: CAISESRDTQYF
V gene: TRBV2; J gene: TRBJ1-5; CDR3 protein: CASRRQGAGQPQHF
V gene: TRBV6-2/TRBV6-3; J gene: TRBJ2-3; CDR3 protein: CASSYGRVWMSDTQYF
V gene: TRBV4-3; J gene: TRBJ1-3; CDR3 protein: CASSQAYGPLNSGNTIYF
V gene: TRBV15; J gene: TRBJ1-2; CDR3 protein: CATSRAKGPGGGYGYTF
V gene: TRBV11-2; J gene: TRBJ1-1; CDR3 protein: CASSRPGGEAFF
V gene: TRBV5-1; J gene: TRBJ2-7; CDR3 protein: CASSPRDSRSSEQYF
V gene: TRBV6-5; J gene: TRBJ2-1; CDR3 protein: CASSSLAGVTNEQFF
V gene: TRBV5-6; J gene: TRBJ1-4; CDR3 protein: CASSQTPGESANEKLFF
V gene: TRBV4-1; J gene: TRBJ1-2; CDR3 protein: CASSPGDGYGYTF
V gene: TRBV27; J gene: TRBJ1-6; CDR3 protein: CASSLQGANSPLHF
V gene: TRBV10-1; J gene: TRBJ2-2; CDR3 protein: CASSEVRGANTGELFF
V gene: TRBV5-8; J gene: TRBJ1-4; CDR3 protein: CASSKDTNEKLFF
V gene: TRBV15; J gene: TRBJ2-3; CDR3 protein: CATSREREPSTDTQYF
V gene: TRBV19; J gene: TRBJ2-2; CDR3 protein: CASSYRYTGELFF
V gene: TRBV18; J gene: TRBJ2-1; CDR3 protein: CASSRDRLASSEQFF
V gene: TRBV5-1; J gene: TRBJ2-7; CDR3 protein: CASRRGQGLNEQYF
V gene: TRBV5-1; J gene: TRBJ2-2; CDR3 protein: CASSTAATSNTGELFF
V gene: TRBV19; J gene: TRBJ1-6; CDR3 protein: CASSPPGQGGSPLHF
V gene: TRBV7-6; J gene: TRBJ2-7; CDR3 protein: CASSSRGQGKGSYEQYF
V gene: TRBV18; J gene: TRBJ2-1; CDR3 protein: CASSPPLGTGDGDEQFF
V gene: TRBV11-1; J gene: TRBJ1-2; CDR3 protein: CASSSGQGRANYGYTF
V gene: TRBV7-2; J gene: TRBJ1-2; CDR3 protein: CASSSQGFGYGYTF